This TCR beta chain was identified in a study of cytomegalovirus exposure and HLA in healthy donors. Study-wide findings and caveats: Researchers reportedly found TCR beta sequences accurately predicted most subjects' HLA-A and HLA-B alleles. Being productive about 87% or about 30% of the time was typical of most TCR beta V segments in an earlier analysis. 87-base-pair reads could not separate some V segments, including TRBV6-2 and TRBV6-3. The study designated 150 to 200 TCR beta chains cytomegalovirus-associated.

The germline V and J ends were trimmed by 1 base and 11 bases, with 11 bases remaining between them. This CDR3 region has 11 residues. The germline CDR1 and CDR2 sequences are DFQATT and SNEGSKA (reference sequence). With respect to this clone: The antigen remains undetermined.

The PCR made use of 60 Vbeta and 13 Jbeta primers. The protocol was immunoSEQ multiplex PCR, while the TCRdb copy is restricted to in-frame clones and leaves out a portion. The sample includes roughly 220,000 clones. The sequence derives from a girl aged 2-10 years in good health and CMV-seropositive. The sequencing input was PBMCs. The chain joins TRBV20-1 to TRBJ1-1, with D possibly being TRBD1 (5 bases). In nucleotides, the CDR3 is TGCAGTGCTAGAGTAAGGGGTTCGGCTTTCTTT. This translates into CSARVRGSAFF.